This T cell receptor (beta chain) was recovered during a study of T cell changes during pregnancy in multiple sclerosis. V shed 8 bases and J 4 bases; nucleotides not matched to a gene: 12. The CDR3 contains 16 residues. CDR1 is SNHLY, CDR2 FYNNEI, per germline. Assay: immunoSEQ multiplex PCR; the TCRdb copy retains only in-frame clones and omits some. This table holds around 60,000 clones, around 89% found once. This clonotype was sampled from a female donor with multiple sclerosis, enrolled in a pregnancy study. Sequencing was performed on peripheral blood, taken in the first trimester of pregnancy. This chain joins TRBV2 and TRBJ1-2; 11 bases are shared with TRBD1. CDR3 amino acids: CASWRTGGRLIYGYTF. CDR3 DNA: TGTGCCAGCTGGAGGACAGGGGGCCGTTTAATCTATGGCTACACCTTC.